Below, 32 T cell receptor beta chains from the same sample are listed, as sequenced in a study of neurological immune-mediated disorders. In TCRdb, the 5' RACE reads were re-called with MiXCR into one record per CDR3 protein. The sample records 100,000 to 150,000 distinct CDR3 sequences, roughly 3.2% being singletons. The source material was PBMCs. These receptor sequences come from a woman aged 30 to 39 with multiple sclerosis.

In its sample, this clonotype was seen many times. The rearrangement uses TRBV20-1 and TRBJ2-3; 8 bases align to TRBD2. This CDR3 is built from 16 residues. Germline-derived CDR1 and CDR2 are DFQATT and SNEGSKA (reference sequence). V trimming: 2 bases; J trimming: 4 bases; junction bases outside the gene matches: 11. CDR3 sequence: CSARMIGRGESDTQYF. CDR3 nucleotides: TGCAGTGCTAGAATGATAGGGCGGGGGGAGTCAGATACGCAGTATTTT.

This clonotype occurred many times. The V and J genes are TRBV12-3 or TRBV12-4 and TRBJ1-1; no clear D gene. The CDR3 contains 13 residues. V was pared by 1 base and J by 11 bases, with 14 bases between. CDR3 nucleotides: TGTGCCAGCAGTTTAGGGGTGTCGGTAGTGGCTTTCTTT. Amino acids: CASSLGVSVVAFF.

The CDR3 protein is CASRAGQVNTEAFF. DNA for the CDR3: TGTGCCAGCAGAGCAGGACAGGTAAACACTGAAGCTTTCTTT. The V and J genes are TRBV6-1 and TRBJ1-1; TRBD1 matches at 7 bases. CDR1 and CDR2 (germline): MNHNS, SASEGT. This CDR3 has 14 amino acids. V shed 6 bases and J 2 bases; nucleotides not matched to a gene: 6.

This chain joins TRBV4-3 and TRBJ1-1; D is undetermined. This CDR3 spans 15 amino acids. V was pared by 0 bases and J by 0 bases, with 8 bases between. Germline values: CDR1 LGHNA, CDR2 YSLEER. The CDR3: CASSQDPGMNTEAFF. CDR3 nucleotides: TGCGCCAGCAGCCAAGATCCGGGGATGAACACTGAAGCTTTCTTT.

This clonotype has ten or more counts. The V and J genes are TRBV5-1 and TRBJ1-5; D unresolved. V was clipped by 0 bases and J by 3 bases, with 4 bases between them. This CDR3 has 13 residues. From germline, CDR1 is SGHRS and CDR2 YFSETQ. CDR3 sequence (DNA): TGCGCCAGCAGCTTGGAGGCCAATCAGCCCCAGCATTTT. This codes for CASSLEANQPQHF.

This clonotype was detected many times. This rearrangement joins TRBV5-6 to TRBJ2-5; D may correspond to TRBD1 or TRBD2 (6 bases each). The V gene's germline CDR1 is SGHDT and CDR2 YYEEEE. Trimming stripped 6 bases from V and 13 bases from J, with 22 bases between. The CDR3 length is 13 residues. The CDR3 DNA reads TGTGCCAGCACCACCTTGGAGGGGACACTTCCGTACTTC. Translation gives CASTTLEGTLPYF.

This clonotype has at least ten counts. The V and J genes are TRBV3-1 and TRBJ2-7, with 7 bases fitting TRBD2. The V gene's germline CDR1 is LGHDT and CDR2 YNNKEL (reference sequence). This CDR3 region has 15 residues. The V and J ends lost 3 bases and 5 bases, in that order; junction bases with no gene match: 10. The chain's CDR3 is CASSQARTRANEQYF. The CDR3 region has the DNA TGTGCCAGCAGCCAGGCCAGGACTAGGGCCAACGAGCAGTACTTC.

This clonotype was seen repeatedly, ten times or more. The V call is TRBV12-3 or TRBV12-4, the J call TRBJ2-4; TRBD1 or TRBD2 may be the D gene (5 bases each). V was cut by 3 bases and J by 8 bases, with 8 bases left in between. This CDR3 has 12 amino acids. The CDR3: CASSFGGYIQYF. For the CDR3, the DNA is TGTGCCAGCAGTTTTGGGGGTTACATTCAGTACTTC.

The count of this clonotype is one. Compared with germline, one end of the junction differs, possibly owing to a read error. CDR3 sequence reads: CSASLRNEQIF. CDR3 nucleotide sequence: TGCAGTGCTTCTTTAAGGAATGAGCAGATCTTC. This sequence joins TRBV20-1 and TRBJ2-1; D gene ambiguous. The CDR3 loop spans 11 amino acids. CDR1 DFQATT and CDR2 SNEGSKA come from the germline V gene (reference sequence).

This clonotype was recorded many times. The CDR3 DNA sequence: TGTGCCAGCAGCAGGGAGGCAGGAATCTACAATGAGCAGTTCTTC. It codes for CASSREAGIYNEQFF. V is TRBV11-3 and J is TRBJ2-1; D is possibly TRBD2 (6 bases). Trimming pared 5 bases from V and 3 bases from J, leaving 14 bases between. This CDR3 comprises 15 residues. The V gene's germline CDR1 is SGHNT and CDR2 YENEEA.

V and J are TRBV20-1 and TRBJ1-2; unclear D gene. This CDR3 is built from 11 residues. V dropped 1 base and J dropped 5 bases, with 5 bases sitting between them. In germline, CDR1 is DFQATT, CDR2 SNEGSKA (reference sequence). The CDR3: CSARGWYGYTF. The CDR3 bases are TGCAGTGCTAGAGGATGGTATGGCTACACCTTC.

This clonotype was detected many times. CDR3 in DNA: TGTGCCAGCTCACCAGGGGCTAGCGGGGCCCCCTACAATGAGCAGTTCTTC. Translation gives CASSPGASGAPYNEQFF. The chain employs TRBV18 and TRBJ2-1; 9 bases fit TRBD2. CDR1 and CDR2 from the germline V gene are KGHSH and LQKENI. CDR3 length: 17 amino acids. Unmatched junction bases numbered 7, after V lost 2 bases and J lost 2 bases.

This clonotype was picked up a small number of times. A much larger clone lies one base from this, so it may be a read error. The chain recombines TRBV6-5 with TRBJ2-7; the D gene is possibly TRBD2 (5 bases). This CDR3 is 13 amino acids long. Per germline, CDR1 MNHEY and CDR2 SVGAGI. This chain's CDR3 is CVSRPGGFYEQYF. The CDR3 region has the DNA TGTGTCAGCAGACCCGGAGGCTTCTACGAGCAGTACTTC.

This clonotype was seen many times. The DNA of the CDR3 is TGTGCCAGCAGCGGGGTGCGACGGGAGACCCAGTACTTC. This gives the protein CASSGVRRETQYF. This chain uses TRBV7-9 with TRBJ2-5; no clear D. Trimming took 5 bases from V and 5 from J, leaving 12 bases between them. This CDR3 has 13 amino acids. CDR1 SEHNR and CDR2 FQNEAQ come from the germline V gene (reference sequence).

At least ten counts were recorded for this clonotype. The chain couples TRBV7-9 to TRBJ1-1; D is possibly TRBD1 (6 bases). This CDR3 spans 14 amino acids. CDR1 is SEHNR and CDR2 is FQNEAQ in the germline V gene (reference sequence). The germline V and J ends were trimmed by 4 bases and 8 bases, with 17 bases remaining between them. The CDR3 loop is CASSSGQTGMEAFF. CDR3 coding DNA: TGTGCCAGCAGCTCCGGACAGACGGGGATGGAAGCTTTCTTT. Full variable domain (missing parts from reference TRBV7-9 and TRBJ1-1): DTGVSQNPRHKITKRGQNVTFRCDPISEHNRLYWYRQTLGQGPEFLTYFQNEAQLEKSRLLSDRFSAERPKGSFSTLEIQRTEQGDSAMYLCASSSGQTGMEAFFGQGTRLTVV.

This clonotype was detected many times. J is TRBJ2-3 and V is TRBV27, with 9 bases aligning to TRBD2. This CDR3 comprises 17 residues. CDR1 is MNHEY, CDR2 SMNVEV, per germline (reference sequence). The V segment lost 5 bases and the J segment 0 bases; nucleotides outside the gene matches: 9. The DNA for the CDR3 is TGTGCCAGCAGTGAACAACTAGCGGGCCCTAGCACAGATACGCAGTATTTT. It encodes CASSEQLAGPSTDTQYF.

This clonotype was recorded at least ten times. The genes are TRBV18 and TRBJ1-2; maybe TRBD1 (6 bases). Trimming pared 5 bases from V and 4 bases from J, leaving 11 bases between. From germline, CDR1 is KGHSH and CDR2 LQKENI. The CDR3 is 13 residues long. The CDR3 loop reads CASSSGESYGYTF. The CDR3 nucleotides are TGTGCCAGCTCATCAGGGGAGAGCTATGGCTACACCTTC.

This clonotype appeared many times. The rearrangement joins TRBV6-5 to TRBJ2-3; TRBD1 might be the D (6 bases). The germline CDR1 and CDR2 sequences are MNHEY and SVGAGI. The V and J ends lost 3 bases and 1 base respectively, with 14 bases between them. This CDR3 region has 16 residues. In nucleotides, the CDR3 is TGTGCCAGCAGTTATGGACCGGGACAACGCACAGATACGCAGTATTTT. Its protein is CASSYGPGQRTDTQYF.

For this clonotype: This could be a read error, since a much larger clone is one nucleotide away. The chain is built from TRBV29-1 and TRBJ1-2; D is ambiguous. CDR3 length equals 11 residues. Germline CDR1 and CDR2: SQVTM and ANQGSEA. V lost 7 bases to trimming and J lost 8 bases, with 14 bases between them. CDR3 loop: CSGKGSGGYTF. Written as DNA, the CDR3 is TGCAGCGGCAAGGGATCGGGGGGCTACACCTTC.

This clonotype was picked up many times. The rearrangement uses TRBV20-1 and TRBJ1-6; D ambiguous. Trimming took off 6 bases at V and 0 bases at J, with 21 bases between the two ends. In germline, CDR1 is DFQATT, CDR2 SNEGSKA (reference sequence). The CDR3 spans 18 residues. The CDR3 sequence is CSATDKIPGSSYNSPLHF. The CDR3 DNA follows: TGCAGTGCCACCGACAAAATCCCGGGGAGCTCCTATAATTCACCCCTCCACTTT.

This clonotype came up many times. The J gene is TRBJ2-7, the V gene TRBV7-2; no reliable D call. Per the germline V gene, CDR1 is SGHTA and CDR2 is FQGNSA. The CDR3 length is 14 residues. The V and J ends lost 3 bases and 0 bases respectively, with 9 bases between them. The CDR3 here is CASSLSVRSYEQYF. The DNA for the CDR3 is TGTGCCAGCAGCTTGTCGGTGCGCTCCTACGAGCAGTACTTC. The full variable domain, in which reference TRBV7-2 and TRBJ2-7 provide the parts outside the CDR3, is GAGVSQSPSNKVTEKGKDVELRCDPISGHTALYWYRQSLGQGLEFLIYFQGNSAPDKSGLPSDRFSAERTGGSVSTLTIQRTQQEDSAVYLCASSLSVRSYEQYFGPGTRLTVT.

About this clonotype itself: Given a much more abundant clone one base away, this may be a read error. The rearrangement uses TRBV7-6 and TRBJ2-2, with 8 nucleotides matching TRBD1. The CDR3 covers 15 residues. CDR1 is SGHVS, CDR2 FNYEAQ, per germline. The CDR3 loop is CASSARDRSTGALFF. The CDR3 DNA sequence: TGTGCCAGCAGCGCCCGGGACAGGAGCACCGGGGCGCTGTTTTTT.

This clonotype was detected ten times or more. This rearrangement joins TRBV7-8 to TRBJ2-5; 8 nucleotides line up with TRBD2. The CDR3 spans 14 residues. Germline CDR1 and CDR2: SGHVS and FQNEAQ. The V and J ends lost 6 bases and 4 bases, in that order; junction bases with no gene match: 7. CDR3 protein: CASSSGGPLETQYF. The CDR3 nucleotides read TGTGCCAGCAGTTCGGGGGGGCCCCTAGAGACCCAGTACTTC. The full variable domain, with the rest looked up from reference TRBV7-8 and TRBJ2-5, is GAGVSQSPRYKVAKRGQDVALRCDPISGHVSLFWYQQALGQGPEFLTYFQNEAQLDKSGLPSDRFFAERPEGSVSTLKIQRTQQEDSAVYLCASSSGGPLETQYFGPGTRLLVL.

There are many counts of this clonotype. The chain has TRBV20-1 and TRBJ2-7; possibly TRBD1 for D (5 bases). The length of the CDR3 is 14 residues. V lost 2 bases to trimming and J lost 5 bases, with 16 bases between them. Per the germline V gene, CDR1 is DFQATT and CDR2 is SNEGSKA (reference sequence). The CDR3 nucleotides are TGCAGTGCTAGAAGGGTTGCAGGGATGAACGAGCAGTACTTC. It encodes CSARRVAGMNEQYF.

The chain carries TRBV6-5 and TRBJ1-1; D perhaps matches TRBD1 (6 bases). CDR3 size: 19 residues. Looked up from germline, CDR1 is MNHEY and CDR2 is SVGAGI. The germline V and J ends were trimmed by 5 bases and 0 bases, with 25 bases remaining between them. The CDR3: CASSPFPWQGLLVNTEAFF. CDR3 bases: TGTGCCAGCAGTCCCTTCCCCTGGCAGGGGCTTCTTGTGAACACTGAAGCTTTCTTT.

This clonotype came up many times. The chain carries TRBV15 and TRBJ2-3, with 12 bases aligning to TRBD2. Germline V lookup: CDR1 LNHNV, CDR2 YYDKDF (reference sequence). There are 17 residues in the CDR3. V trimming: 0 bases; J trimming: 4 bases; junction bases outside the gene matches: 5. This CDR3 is CATSRDLGTSGSDTQYF. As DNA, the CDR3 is TGTGCCACCAGCAGAGATCTGGGGACTAGCGGGTCAGATACGCAGTATTTT.

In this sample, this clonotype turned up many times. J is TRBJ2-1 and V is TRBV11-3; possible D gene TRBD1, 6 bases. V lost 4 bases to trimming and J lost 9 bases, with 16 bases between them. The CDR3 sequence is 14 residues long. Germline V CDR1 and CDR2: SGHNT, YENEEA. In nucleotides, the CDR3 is TGTGCCAGCAGCTCCGGGGCCGTAGGGGGTGAGCAGTTCTTC. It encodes CASSSGAVGGEQFF.

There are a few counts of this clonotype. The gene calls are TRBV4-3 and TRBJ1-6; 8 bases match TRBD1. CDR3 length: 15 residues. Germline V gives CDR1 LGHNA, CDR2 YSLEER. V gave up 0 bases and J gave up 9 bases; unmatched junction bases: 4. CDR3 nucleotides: TGCGCCAGCAGCCAAGATATTACAGGGGGTTCACCCCTCCACTTT. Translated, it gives CASSQDITGGSPLHF.

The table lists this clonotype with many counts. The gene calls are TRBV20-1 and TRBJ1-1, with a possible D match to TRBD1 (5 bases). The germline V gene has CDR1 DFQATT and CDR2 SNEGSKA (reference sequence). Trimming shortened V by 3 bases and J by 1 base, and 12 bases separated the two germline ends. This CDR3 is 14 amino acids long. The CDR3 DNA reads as TGCAGTGCTAGGGTCGGGGGTAAGAACACTGAAGCTTTCTTT. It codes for CSARVGGKNTEAFF.

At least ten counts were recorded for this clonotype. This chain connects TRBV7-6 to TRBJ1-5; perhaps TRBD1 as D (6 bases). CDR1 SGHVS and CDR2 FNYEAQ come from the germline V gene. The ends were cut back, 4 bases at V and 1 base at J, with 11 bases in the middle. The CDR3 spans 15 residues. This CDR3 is CASSSTTGSNQPQHF. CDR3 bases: TGTGCCAGCAGCTCTACTACAGGGAGCAATCAGCCCCAGCATTTT.

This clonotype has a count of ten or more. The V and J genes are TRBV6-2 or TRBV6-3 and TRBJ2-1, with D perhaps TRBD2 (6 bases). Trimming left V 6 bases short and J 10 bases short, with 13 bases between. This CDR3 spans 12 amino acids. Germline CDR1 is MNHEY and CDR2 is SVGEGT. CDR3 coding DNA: TGTGCCAGCAGAAACCTAGCGTGGGAGCAGTTCTTC. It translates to CASRNLAWEQFF.

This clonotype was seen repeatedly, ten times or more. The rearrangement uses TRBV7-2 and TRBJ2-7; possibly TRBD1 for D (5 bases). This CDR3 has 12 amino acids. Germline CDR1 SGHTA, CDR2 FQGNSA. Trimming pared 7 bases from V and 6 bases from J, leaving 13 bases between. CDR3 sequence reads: CASKPAQGEQYF. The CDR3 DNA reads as TGTGCCAGCAAGCCGGCGCAGGGCGAGCAGTACTTC.